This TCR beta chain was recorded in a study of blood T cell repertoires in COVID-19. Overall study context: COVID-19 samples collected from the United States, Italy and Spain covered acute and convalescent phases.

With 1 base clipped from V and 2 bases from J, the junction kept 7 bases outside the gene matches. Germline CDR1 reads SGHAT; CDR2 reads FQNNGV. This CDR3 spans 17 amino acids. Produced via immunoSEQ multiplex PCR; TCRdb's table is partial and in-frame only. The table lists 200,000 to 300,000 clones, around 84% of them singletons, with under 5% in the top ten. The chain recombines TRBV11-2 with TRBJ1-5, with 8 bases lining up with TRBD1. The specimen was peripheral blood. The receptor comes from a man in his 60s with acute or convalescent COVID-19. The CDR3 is CASSLGQGSAGNQPQHF. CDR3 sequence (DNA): TGTGCCAGCAGCTTAGGACAGGGGTCTGCGGGCAATCAGCCCCAGCATTTT.